This T cell receptor (beta chain) is from a study of tumor and adjacent non-tumor tissue in lung cancer. Across the whole study: Patients comprised roughly 12 adenocarcinoma, a couple of squamous cell carcinoma and 1 small cell lung cancer.

Study observations and caveats: Shorter survival was associated with higher TCR diversity in tumors.

The template was RNA from unsorted bulk tissue. The normal lung tissue was taken more than 3 cm from the tumor edge. TCRbeta libraries were built with three rounds of nested PCR, modified from ARM-PCR. TCRdb independently ran MiXCR on the multiplex PCR reads; one entry per CDR3 protein. The sample includes some 95,000 distinct CDR3 sequences, approximately 80% seen only once; the top ten take roughly 29%. Concerning this clonotype itself: What it recognizes is unknown. The junction does not match germline at one end; this may be a read error.

This CDR3 has 15 residues. CDR1 MGHRA and CDR2 YSYEKL come from the germline V gene. Sequencing input: distant non-tumor lung tissue. The chain recombines TRBV4-1 with TRBJ1-1, with D possibly being TRBD1 (5 bases). This clonotype originated in a man between 60 and 75 years old with small cell lung cancer. For the CDR3, the DNA is TGTGCCAGCAGTCAATTTCCAGGGCGTGGCACTGAAGCTTTCTTT. Translating gives CASSQFPGRGTEAFF.